Described below is a single T cell receptor (beta chain) sequence and its context. Its antigen is still unknown. This record belongs to a study of cytomegalovirus exposure and HLA in healthy donors. Healthy bone marrow donors made up the donors. This CDR3 has 15 residues. Trimming took 1 base from V and 2 from J, leaving 12 bases between them. Germline CDR1 reads KGHSH; CDR2 reads LQKENI. Study findings and constraints: Immune exposure information comprised only CMV serostatus. Generally TCR sequences proved uncommon, though certain public TCRs appeared in numerous donors.

Primers for the PCR totalled 60 Vbeta and 13 Jbeta. Clones were sequenced by immunoSEQ multiplex PCR, and TCRdb holds only the in-frame ones, with some missing. In the table there are about 190,000 clones, around 77% of which are singletons. The sequence derives from a woman between 18 and 29 years old in good health and CMV-seronegative. The specimen sequenced was PBMCs. The chain uses TRBV18 and TRBJ2-7; weak D call: TRBD1 (7 bases). The CDR3 sequence is CASSPRGTDTYEQYF. CDR3 in DNA: TGTGCCAGCTCACCACGCGGGACAGATACCTACGAGCAGTACTTC.